This TCR beta chain was documented in a study of early T cells in non-severe SARS-CoV-2 infection. Using its own MiXCR run on the 5' RACE reads, TCRdb lists one record per CDR3 protein. The data contain under 70,000 distinct CDR3 sequences, around 14% of them singletons. In this sample, this clonotype turned up many times. Trimming stripped 6 bases from V and 0 bases from J, with 9 bases between. Germline-derived CDR1 and CDR2 are MNHNS and SASEGT. The CDR3 length is 14 residues. The sample consisted of whole blood, taken at baseline. V is TRBV6-1 and J is TRBJ1-3; D unresolved. The receptor's source is an adult who was a healthcare worker with PCR-confirmed SARS-CoV-2 infection or an uninfected control (not recorded which). The CDR3 spells CASRVQSSGNTIYF. CDR3 DNA: TGTGCCAGCAGGGTACAGAGCTCTGGAAACACCATATATTTT.